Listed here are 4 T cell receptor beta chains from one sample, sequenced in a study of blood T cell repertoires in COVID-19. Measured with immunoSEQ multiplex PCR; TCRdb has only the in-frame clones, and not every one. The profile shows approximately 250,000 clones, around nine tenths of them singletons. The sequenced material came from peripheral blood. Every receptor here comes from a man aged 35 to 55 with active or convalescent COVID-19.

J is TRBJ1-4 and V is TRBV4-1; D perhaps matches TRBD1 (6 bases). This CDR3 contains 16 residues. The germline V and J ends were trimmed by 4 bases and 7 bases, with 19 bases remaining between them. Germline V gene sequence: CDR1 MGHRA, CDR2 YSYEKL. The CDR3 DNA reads TGCGCCAGCAGCCCCGGGACACAACCAAGGAGTGAAAAACTGTTTTTT. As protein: CASSPGTQPRSEKLFF.

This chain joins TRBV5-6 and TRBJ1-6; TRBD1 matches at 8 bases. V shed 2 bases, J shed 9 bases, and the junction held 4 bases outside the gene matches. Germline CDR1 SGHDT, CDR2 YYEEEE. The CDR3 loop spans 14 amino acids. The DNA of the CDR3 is TGTGCCAGCAGCTTCGACAGGGGTTTTTCACCCCTCCACTTT. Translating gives CASSFDRGFSPLHF.

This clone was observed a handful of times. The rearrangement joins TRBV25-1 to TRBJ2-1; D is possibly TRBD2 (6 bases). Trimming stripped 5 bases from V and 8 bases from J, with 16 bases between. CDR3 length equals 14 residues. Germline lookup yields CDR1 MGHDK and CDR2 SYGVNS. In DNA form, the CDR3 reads TGTGCCAGCAGTAACCGGGAGCCAACCCATGAGCAGTTCTTC. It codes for CASSNREPTHEQFF.

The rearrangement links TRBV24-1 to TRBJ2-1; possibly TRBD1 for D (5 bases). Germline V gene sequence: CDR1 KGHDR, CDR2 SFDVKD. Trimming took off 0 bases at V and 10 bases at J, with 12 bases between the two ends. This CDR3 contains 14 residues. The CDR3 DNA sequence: TGTGCCACCAGTGATTTGAGGCAGGGTAGGGAGCAGTTCTTC. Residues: CATSDLRQGREQFF.